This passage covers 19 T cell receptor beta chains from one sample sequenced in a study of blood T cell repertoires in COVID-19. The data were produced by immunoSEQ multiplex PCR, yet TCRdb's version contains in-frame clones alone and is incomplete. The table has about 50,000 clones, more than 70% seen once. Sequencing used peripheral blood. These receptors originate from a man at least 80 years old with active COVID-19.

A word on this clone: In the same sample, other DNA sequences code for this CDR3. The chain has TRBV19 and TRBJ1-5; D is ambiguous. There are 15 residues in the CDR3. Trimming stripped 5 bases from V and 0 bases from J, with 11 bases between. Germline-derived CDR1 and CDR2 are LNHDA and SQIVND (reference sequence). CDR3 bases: TGTGCCAGTAGTCCACCCGGTGGTAGCAATCAGCCCCAGCATTTT. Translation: CASSPPGGSNQPQHF. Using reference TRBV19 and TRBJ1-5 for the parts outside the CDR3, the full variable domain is DGGITQSPKYLFRKEGQNVTLSCEQNLNHDAMYWYRQDPGQGLRLIYYSQIVNDFQKGDIAEGYSVSREKKESFPLTVTSAQKNPTAFYLCASSPPGGSNQPQHFGDGTRLSIL.

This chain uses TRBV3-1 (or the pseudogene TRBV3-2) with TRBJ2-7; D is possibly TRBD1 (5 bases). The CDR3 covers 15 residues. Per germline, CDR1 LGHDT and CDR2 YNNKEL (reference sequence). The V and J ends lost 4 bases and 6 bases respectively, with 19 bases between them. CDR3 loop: CASSPSATARSEQYF. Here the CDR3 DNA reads TGTGCCAGCAGCCCTTCTGCGACAGCCCGGAGCGAGCAGTACTTC.

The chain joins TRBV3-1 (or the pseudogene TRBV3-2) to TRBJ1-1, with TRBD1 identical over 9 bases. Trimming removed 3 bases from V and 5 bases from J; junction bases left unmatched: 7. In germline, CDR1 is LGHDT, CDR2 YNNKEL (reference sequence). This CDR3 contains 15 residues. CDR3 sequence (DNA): TGTGCCAGCAGCCACCGGACAGGGGACCGAACTGAAGCTTTCTTT. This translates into CASSHRTGDRTEAFF.

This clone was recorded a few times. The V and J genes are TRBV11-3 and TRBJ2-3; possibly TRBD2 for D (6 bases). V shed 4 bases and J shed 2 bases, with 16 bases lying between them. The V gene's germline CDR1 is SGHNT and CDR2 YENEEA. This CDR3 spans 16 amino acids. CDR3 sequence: CASSSITGVDTDTQYF. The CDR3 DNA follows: TGTGCCAGCAGCTCCATCACGGGAGTGGACACAGATACGCAGTATTTT.

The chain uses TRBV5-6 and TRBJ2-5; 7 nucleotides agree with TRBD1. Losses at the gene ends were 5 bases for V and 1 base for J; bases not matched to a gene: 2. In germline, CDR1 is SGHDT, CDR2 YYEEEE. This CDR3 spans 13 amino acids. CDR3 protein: CASRTGPQETQYF. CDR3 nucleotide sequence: TGTGCCAGCAGGACAGGGCCCCAAGAGACCCAGTACTTC.

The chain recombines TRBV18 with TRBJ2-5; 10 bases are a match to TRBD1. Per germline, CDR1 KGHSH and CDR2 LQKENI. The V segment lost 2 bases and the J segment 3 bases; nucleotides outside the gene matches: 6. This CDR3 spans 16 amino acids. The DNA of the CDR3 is TGTGCCAGCTCACCAAGGGACAGGGGAGGGAAAGAGACCCAGTACTTC. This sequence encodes CASSPRDRGGKETQYF.

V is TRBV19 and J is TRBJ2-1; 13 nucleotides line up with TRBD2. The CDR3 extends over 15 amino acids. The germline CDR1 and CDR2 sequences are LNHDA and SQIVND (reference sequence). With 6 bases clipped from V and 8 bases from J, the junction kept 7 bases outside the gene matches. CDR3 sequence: CASRRTSGSGDEQFF. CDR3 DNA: TGTGCCAGTAGAAGGACTAGCGGGAGTGGGGATGAGCAGTTCTTC.

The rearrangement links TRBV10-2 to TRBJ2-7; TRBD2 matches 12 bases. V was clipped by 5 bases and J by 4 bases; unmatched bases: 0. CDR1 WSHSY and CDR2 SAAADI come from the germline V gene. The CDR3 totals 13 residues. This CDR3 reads CASSLAGGYEQYF. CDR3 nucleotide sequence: TGCGCCAGCAGTCTAGCGGGAGGGTACGAGCAGTACTTC.

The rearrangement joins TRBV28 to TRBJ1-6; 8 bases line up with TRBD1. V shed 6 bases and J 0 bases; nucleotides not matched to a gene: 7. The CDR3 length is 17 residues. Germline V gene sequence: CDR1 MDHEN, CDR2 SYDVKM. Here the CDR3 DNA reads TGTGCCAGCAGATCCCAGGACAGGGTCTCCTATAATTCACCCCTCCACTTT. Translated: CASRSQDRVSYNSPLHF.

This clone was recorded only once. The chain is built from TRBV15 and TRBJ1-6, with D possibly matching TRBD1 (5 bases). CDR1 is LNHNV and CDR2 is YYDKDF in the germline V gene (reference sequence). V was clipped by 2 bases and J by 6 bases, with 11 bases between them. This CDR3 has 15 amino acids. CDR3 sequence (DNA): TGTGCCACCAGCAGAAGTGGGGGGATTAATTCACCCCTCCACTTT. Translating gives CATSRSGGINSPLHF.

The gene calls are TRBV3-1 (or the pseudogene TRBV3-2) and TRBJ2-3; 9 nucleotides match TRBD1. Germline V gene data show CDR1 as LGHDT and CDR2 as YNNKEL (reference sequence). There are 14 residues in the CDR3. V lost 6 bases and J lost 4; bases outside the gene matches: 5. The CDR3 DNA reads TGTGCCAGCAGGAAGACAGGGGGAGCAGATACGCAGTATTTT. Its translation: CASRKTGGADTQYF.

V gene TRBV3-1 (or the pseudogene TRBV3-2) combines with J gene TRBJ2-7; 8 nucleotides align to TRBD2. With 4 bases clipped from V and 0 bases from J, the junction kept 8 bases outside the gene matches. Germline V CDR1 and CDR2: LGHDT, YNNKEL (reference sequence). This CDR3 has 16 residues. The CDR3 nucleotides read TGTGCCAGCAGCCCTGTAGCGGGACGAAGCTCCTACGAGCAGTACTTC. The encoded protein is CASSPVAGRSSYEQYF.

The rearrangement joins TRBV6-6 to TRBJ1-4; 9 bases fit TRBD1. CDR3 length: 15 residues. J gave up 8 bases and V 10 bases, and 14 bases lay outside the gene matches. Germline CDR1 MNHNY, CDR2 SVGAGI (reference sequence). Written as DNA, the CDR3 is TGTGCCACCAAACCCCCGGGACAGGGAAGAGAAAAACTGTTTTTT. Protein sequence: CATKPPGQGREKLFF.

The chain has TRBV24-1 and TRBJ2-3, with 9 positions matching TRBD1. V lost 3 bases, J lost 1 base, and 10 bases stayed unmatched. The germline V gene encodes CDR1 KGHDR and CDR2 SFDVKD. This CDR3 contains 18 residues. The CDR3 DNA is TGTGCCACCAGTGATCCTGGGACAGGGCCGGGGGGCACAGATACGCAGTATTTT. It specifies CATSDPGTGPGGTDTQYF.

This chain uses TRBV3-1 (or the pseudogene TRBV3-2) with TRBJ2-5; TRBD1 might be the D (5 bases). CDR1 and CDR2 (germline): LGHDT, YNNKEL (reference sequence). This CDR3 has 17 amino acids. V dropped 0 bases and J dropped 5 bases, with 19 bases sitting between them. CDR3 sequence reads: CASSQDLGAAIVETQYF. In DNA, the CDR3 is TGTGCCAGCAGCCAAGATCTTGGGGCAGCAATTGTCGAGACCCAGTACTTC.

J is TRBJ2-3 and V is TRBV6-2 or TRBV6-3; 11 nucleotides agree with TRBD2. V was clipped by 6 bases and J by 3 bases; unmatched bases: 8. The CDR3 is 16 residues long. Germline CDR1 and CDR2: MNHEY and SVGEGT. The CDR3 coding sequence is TGTGCCAGCAGCCCCAGCCCTAGCGGGAGGACAGATACGCAGTATTTT. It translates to CASSPSPSGRTDTQYF.

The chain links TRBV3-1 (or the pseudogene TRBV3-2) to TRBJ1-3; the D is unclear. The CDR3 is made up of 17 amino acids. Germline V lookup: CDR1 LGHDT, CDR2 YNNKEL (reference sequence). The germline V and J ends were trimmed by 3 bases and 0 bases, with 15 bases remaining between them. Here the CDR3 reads CASSHRNRSLSGNTIYF. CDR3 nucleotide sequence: TGTGCCAGCAGCCACCGAAACCGGAGCCTCTCTGGAAACACCATATATTTT.

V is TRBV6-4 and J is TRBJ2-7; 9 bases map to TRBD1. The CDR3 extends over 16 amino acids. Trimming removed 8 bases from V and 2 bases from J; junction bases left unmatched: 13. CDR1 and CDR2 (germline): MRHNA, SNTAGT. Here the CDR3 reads CASYNGRTGVPYEQYF. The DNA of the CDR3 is TGTGCCAGCTATAACGGCCGGACAGGGGTCCCCTACGAGCAGTACTTC.

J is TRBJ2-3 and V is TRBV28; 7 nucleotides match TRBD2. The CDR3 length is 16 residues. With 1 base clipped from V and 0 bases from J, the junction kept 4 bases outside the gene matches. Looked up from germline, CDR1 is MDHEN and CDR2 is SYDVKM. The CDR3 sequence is CASSLSSSGSTDTQYF. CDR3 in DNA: TGTGCCAGCAGTTTATCGAGTAGCGGGAGCACAGATACGCAGTATTTT.